These 27 T cell receptor beta chains were all obtained from the same sample, sequenced in a study of long-term antiretroviral therapy in people with HIV. At the survey level, the v3.0 immunoSEQ assay was run. Only in-frame clones appear in the TCRdb table, and some are missing; sequencing was by immunoSEQ multiplex PCR. The data show some 18,000 clones, approximately 80% seen once. This material consisted of unsorted PBMCs, taken 0.6 years after starting antiretroviral therapy. The receptors stem from a woman between 18 and 29 years old with HIV.

The rearrangement links TRBV15 to TRBJ1-1; no reliable D call. CDR1 LNHNV and CDR2 YYDKDF come from the germline V gene (reference sequence). The CDR3 extends over 12 amino acids. Trimming removed 5 bases at V and 0 bases at J, with 4 bases between. CDR3 coding DNA: TGTGCCACCAGCGGGATGAACACTGAAGCTTTCTTT. This translates into CATSGMNTEAFF.

This chain links TRBV11-2 with TRBJ2-7; the D is unclear. This CDR3 has 12 residues. Trimming stripped 0 bases from V and 1 base from J, with 1 base between. Germline V lookup: CDR1 SGHAT, CDR2 FQNNGV. The CDR3, as DNA: TGTGCCAGCAGCTTAGAGTCCTACGAGCAGTACTTC. Encoded protein: CASSLESYEQYF.

The V and J genes are TRBV27 and TRBJ2-5; no definite D call. The germline gives CDR1 MNHEY, CDR2 SMNVEV (reference sequence). The CDR3 extends over 15 amino acids. The V end lost 0 bases, the J end lost 5 bases, and 13 bases lay between the germline ends. In DNA, the CDR3 is TGTGCCAGCAGTTTATCGTCACCCCCCTGGGAGACCCAGTACTTC. Residues: CASSLSSPPWETQYF.

This clone was counted a few times. One junction end disagrees with the germline gene, perhaps due to a read error. The rearrangement joins TRBV2 to TRBJ1-2; tentative D call: TRBD1 (5 bases). Germline lookup yields CDR1 SNHLY and CDR2 FYNNEI. This CDR3 region has 12 residues. The CDR3 loop reads CASNTANRGSTF. CDR3 nucleotide sequence: TGTGCCAGCAACACTGCAAATCGGGGCTCCACCTTC.

The chain joins TRBV28 to TRBJ2-7; D is ambiguous. Per the germline V gene, CDR1 is MDHEN and CDR2 is SYDVKM. The CDR3 sequence is 13 residues long. V lost 6 bases to trimming and J lost 0 bases, with 9 bases between them. The CDR3: CASRLGYSYEQYF. CDR3 bases: TGTGCCAGCAGGCTAGGATACTCCTACGAGCAGTACTTC.

This sequence joins TRBV10-3 and TRBJ1-1; a weak D match, TRBD1 (5 bases). CDR3 length: 15 residues. V dropped 5 bases and J dropped 0 bases, with 13 bases sitting between them. Germline values: CDR1 ENHRY, CDR2 SYGVKD. CDR3 in amino acids: CAISRQTTLNTEAFF. The CDR3 nucleotides read TGTGCCATCAGTCGACAGACGACCCTGAACACTGAAGCTTTCTTT.

The V gene is TRBV28, the J gene TRBJ1-2; tentative D call: TRBD1 (5 bases). The CDR3 has 14 residues. In germline, CDR1 is MDHEN, CDR2 SYDVKM. Trimming shortened V by 4 bases and J by 4 bases, and 13 bases separated the two germline ends. The CDR3 region is CASSSEDGGYGYTF. Here the CDR3 DNA reads TGTGCCAGCAGTTCAGAGGACGGGGGCTATGGCTACACCTTC.

This clone was counted a single time. The rearrangement uses TRBV18 and TRBJ2-7; no clear D gene. Per germline, CDR1 KGHSH and CDR2 LQKENI. Trimming left V 6 bases short and J 1 base short, with 10 bases between. CDR3 length equals 13 residues. CDR3 loop: CASSRASSYEQYF. The CDR3 DNA reads TGTGCCAGCTCCCGGGCTAGTTCCTACGAGCAGTACTTC.

V gene TRBV4-2 combines with J gene TRBJ2-1; 11 bases agree with TRBD1. Trimming at V came to 2 bases and at J to 7 bases, leaving 7 bases not matched to a gene. Germline loops: CDR1 LGHNA, CDR2 YNFKEQ. This CDR3 has 16 amino acids. Here the CDR3 reads CASSQLIGTGGNEQFF. The CDR3 DNA sequence: TGTGCCAGCAGCCAACTGATCGGGACAGGGGGAAATGAGCAGTTCTTC.

This chain connects TRBV6-1 to TRBJ2-3; no clear D. Trimming took 6 bases from V and 1 from J, leaving 11 bases between them. Germline lookup yields CDR1 MNHNS and CDR2 SASEGT. CDR3 size: 14 residues. CDR3: CASRVRTGTDTQYF. The CDR3 coding sequence is TGTGCCAGCAGGGTCCGAACCGGCACAGATACGCAGTATTTT.

This clone was detected a few times. The rearrangement links TRBV15 to TRBJ1-3, with D perhaps TRBD1 (5 bases). The ends were cut back, 3 bases at V and 4 bases at J, with 7 bases in the middle. Germline V gene data show CDR1 as LNHNV and CDR2 as YYDKDF (reference sequence). The CDR3 sequence is 13 residues long. As DNA, the CDR3 is TGTGCCACCAGCAGGGGGACGGGAAACACCATATATTTT. This translates into CATSRGTGNTIYF.

This chain connects TRBV19 to TRBJ1-5; 8 bases align to TRBD1. With V trimmed by 10 bases and J by 0 bases, 8 bases remained unmatched. The CDR3 sequence is 15 residues long. Germline V gene data show CDR1 as LNHDA and CDR2 as SQIVND (reference sequence). CDR3 sequence (DNA): TGTGCCACTACTGACAGGGGATATAGCAATCAGCCCCAGCATTTT. It encodes CATTDRGYSNQPQHF.

This clone was counted a few times. The rearrangement joins TRBV28 to TRBJ2-2, with a possible D match to TRBD1 (5 bases). The CDR3 loop spans 13 amino acids. Trimming cost V 6 bases and J 2 bases, with 7 bases left between them. Per the germline V gene, CDR1 is MDHEN and CDR2 is SYDVKM. The CDR3 here is CASRGQNTGELFF. As DNA, the CDR3 is TGTGCCAGCAGAGGACAAAACACCGGGGAGCTGTTTTTT.

The gene calls are TRBV7-8 and TRBJ1-1; 7 bases agree with TRBD1. This CDR3 has 15 residues. CDR1 and CDR2 from the germline V gene are SGHVS and FQNEAQ. Germline trimming cut 5 bases from V and 2 bases from J; bases unmatched to any gene: 8. Here the CDR3 DNA reads TGTGCCAGCAGCCCGAGTCGACAGGGTAACACTGAAGCTTTCTTT. Translating it yields CASSPSRQGNTEAFF.

The CDR3 protein is CASSQPGGWLADQQETQYF. The CDR3 nucleotides read TGTGCCAGCAGCCAACCCGGGGGGTGGCTAGCGGACCAACAAGAGACCCAGTACTTC. The rearrangement joins TRBV14 to TRBJ2-5; 7 bases align to TRBD2. Germline V gives CDR1 SGHDN, CDR2 FVKESK. Trimming cost V 2 bases and J 2 bases; bases outside gene matches: 17. The length of the CDR3 is 19 residues.

This chain uses TRBV9 with TRBJ1-2; 8 bases match TRBD1. V lost 4 bases to trimming and J lost 6 bases; unmatched junction nucleotides: 8. The CDR3 extends over 14 amino acids. Germline V CDR1 and CDR2: SGDLS, YYNGEE. DNA for the CDR3: TGTGCCAGCAGCACCTCCGGACAGGGTGATGGCTACACCTTC. Translating gives CASSTSGQGDGYTF. Using reference TRBV9 and TRBJ1-2 for the parts outside the CDR3, the full variable domain is DSGVTQTPKHLITATGQRVTLRCSPRSGDLSVYWYQQSLDQGLQFLIQYYNGEERAKGNILERFSAQQFPDLHSELNLSSLELGDSALYFCASSTSGQGDGYTFGSGTRLTVV.

This rearrangement joins TRBV11-2 to TRBJ2-1; D remains ambiguous. Trimming removed 5 bases at V and 7 bases at J, with 6 bases between. The CDR3 has 11 amino acids. Germline lookup yields CDR1 SGHAT and CDR2 FQNNGV. The CDR3 nucleotides are TGTGCCAGCAGCCCCCAAAATGAGCAGTTCTTC. Residues: CASSPQNEQFF.

This clone turned up a few times. This chain links TRBV7-9 with TRBJ1-5; tentative D call: TRBD1 (5 bases). Trimming took off 6 bases at V and 4 bases at J, with 10 bases between the two ends. There are 13 residues in the CDR3. Germline V gene sequence: CDR1 SEHNR, CDR2 FQNEAQ (reference sequence). This CDR3 reads CASRLGGNQPQHF. The DNA for the CDR3 is TGTGCCAGCAGACTCGGGGGGAATCAGCCCCAGCATTTT.

The chain carries TRBV30 and TRBJ1-1; D not resolved. This CDR3 has 11 residues. The germline CDR1 and CDR2 sequences are GTSNPN and SVGIG (reference sequence). The V end was cut by 0 bases, the J end by 6 bases, with 5 bases between. The CDR3 sequence is CAWSVLAEAFF. The CDR3 bases are TGTGCCTGGAGTGTCCTGGCTGAAGCTTTCTTT.

The chain joins TRBV9 to TRBJ2-2; the match to TRBD2 covers 10 bases. Germline CDR1 and CDR2: SGDLS and YYNGEE. Trimming removed 0 bases from V and 7 bases from J; junction bases left unmatched: 9. The CDR3 totals 17 residues. The CDR3 region is CASSVAEAGGPSGELFF. The DNA of the CDR3 is TGTGCCAGCAGCGTAGCGGAAGCGGGAGGGCCTAGCGGGGAGCTGTTTTTT.

V is TRBV7-9 and J is TRBJ2-3, with 11 bases lining up with TRBD2. Per germline, CDR1 SEHNR and CDR2 FQNEAQ (reference sequence). J was trimmed by 4 bases and V by 2 bases; bases with no gene match: 5. CDR3 length: 16 amino acids. The CDR3 DNA sequence: TGTGCCAGCAGCTTATTGGCACTAGCGGGGGCAGATACGCAGTATTTT. It encodes CASSLLALAGADTQYF. The variable domain in full, with the rest retrieved from reference TRBV7-9 and TRBJ2-3, is DTGVSQNPRHKITKRGQNVTFRCDPISEHNRLYWYRQTLGQGPEFLTYFQNEAQLEKSRLLSDRFSAERPKGSFSTLEIQRTEQGDSAMYLCASSLLALAGADTQYFGPGTRLTVL.

This chain connects TRBV6-5 to TRBJ1-6; 8 bases fit TRBD1. Per the germline V gene, CDR1 is MNHEY and CDR2 is SVGAGI. This CDR3 contains 14 residues. The trim removed 7 bases at V and 4 bases at J, leaving 3 bases unmatched. The CDR3 protein is CASMTGAYNSPLHF. In nucleotides, the CDR3 is TGTGCCAGCATGACAGGGGCTTATAATTCACCCCTCCACTTT.

The rearrangement joins TRBV20-1 to TRBJ1-1; D possibly corresponds to TRBD1 (6 bases). Trimming removed 5 bases at V and 4 bases at J, with 8 bases between. Germline assignment: CDR1 DFQATT and CDR2 SNEGSKA (reference sequence). The CDR3 is 11 amino acids. This CDR3 reads CSAGQFTEAFF. Here the CDR3 DNA reads TGCAGTGCTGGACAGTTCACTGAAGCTTTCTTT.

This clone was detected a few times. V usage is TRBV2 and J usage is TRBJ1-2; a possible D gene is TRBD1 (6 bases). Germline V CDR1 and CDR2: SNHLY, FYNNEI. This CDR3 has 14 residues. V was shortened by 7 bases and J by 5 bases, with 17 bases between the two germline ends. Here the CDR3 reads CASNSQGIEYGYTF. CDR3 DNA: TGTGCCAGCAACTCCCAGGGGATAGAATATGGCTACACCTTC.

The chain has TRBV4-2 and TRBJ2-1; tentative D call: TRBD2 (5 bases). The V end lost 1 base, the J end lost 8 bases, and 9 bases lay between the germline ends. CDR1 and CDR2 from the germline V gene are LGHNA and YNFKEQ. The CDR3 loop spans 13 amino acids. The CDR3 spells CASSQVLGDEQFF. CDR3 in DNA: TGTGCCAGCAGCCAAGTGCTCGGGGATGAGCAGTTCTTC.

J is TRBJ1-1 and V is TRBV5-5, with D unresolved. Germline V gives CDR1 SGHKS, CDR2 YYEKEE (reference sequence). This CDR3 is 13 amino acids long. V lost 0 bases, J lost 2 bases, and 5 bases lay in between. The CDR3 sequence is CASSLDLNTEAFF. DNA for the CDR3: TGTGCCAGCAGCTTGGACCTTAACACTGAAGCTTTCTTT.

This clone turned up a few times. The V gene is TRBV2, the J gene TRBJ2-1, with 11 bases lining up with TRBD2. This CDR3 region has 19 residues. The V and J ends lost 5 bases and 3 bases, in that order; junction bases with no gene match: 15. CDR1 and CDR2 from the germline V gene are SNHLY and FYNNEI. The CDR3 here is CASSHSGTSGNLYYNEQFF. The CDR3 coding sequence is TGTGCCAGCAGTCACTCCGGGACTAGCGGTAACCTCTACTACAATGAGCAGTTCTTC.